Listed below are T cell receptor beta chains from one sample, sequenced in a study of T cell responses to AZD1222 COVID-19 vaccine. The table came from immunoSEQ multiplex PCR; TCRdb's copy has only in-frame clones and leaves some out. This sample has about 160,000 clones; around nine tenths occur once, and the top ten carry approximately 5.7%. This specimen was peripheral blood, taken on day 0 of AZD1222 vaccination. These receptors were taken from an adult in good health. CDR3s include the opening cysteine and the closing phenylalanine or tryptophan. The D gene is left open where the match is weak. Size tells how often a clone was seen (once, few, many) or the class of an expanded clone, and some rows leave it out.

V,J,D,size,CDR3,DNA
TRBV9,TRBJ2-5,NA,few,CASGDGVGETQYF,TGTGCCAGCGGGGACGGGGTAGGTGAGACCCAGTACTTC
TRBV29-1,TRBJ1-1,NA,NA,CSVPAPGNTEAFF,TGCAGCGTTCCTGCCCCAGGTAACACTGAAGCTTTCTTT
TRBV28,TRBJ2-1,NA,NA,CASSPPGTNEQFF,TGTGCCAGCAGCCCGCCCGGGACTAATGAGCAGTTCTTC
TRBV12-3/TRBV12-4,TRBJ1-1,NA,NA,CASSVGMNTEAFF,TGTGCCAGCAGTGTTGGCATGAACACTGAAGCTTTCTTT
TRBV12-3/TRBV12-4,TRBJ2-6,NA,NA,CASSLSGANVLTF,TGTGCCAGCAGTTTATCTGGGGCCAACGTCCTGACTTTC
TRBV7-2,TRBJ1-5,TRBD1,NA,CASSSRQGEQPQHF,TGTGCCAGCAGCTCGAGACAGGGGGAACAGCCCCAGCATTTT
TRBV6-2/TRBV6-3,TRBJ1-1,TRBD1,NA,CASSSTGLEAFF,TGTGCCAGCAGTTCGACAGGGCTCGAAGCTTTCTTT
TRBV7-8,TRBJ2-3,TRBD2,NA,CASSLMGLGSSGDTQYF,TGTGCCAGCAGCTTAATGGGACTAGGGAGCAGTGGGGATACGCAGTATTTT
TRBV11-1,TRBJ2-7,NA,NA,CASSLTQTPNYEQYF,TGTGCCAGCAGCCTGACCCAGACTCCGAACTACGAGCAGTACTTC
TRBV7-9,TRBJ2-7,NA,many,CASSQRDQGVYEQYF,TGTGCCAGCAGCCAGCGGGACCAGGGGGTCTACGAGCAGTACTTC
TRBV12-3/TRBV12-4,TRBJ1-2,NA,NA,CASSPQQGRGYTF,TGTGCCAGCAGTCCTCAACAGGGTCGGGGCTACACCTTC
TRBV11-2,TRBJ2-6,NA,NA,CASSLGPRGAPSGANVLTF,TGTGCCAGCAGCTTAGGCCCTCGGGGGGCCCCGTCTGGGGCCAACGTCCTGACTTTC
TRBV5-1,TRBJ1-1,TRBD1,NA,CASSGTGYTEAFF,TGCGCCAGCAGCGGGACAGGGTACACTGAAGCTTTCTTT
TRBV7-9,TRBJ2-3,NA,NA,CASSLDSLSTDTQYF,TGTGCCAGCAGCCTGGACAGCCTTAGCACAGATACGCAGTATTTT
TRBV6-2/TRBV6-3,TRBJ1-5,NA,few,CASSLQGGPQHF,TGTGCCAGCAGTCTTCAAGGTGGGCCCCAGCATTTT
TRBV25-1,TRBJ2-1,TRBD1,NA,CASSGRQGVSSYNEQFF,TGTGCCAGCAGTGGACGGCAGGGGGTGAGCTCCTACAATGAGCAGTTCTTC
TRBV24-1,TRBJ1-3,NA,NA,CATSDPTSGNTIYF,TGTGCCACCAGTGACCCAACCTCTGGAAACACCATATATTTT
TRBV4-3,TRBJ1-5,NA,NA,CASSQAVFGPYSNQPQHF,TGCGCCAGCAGCCAGGCCGTTTTCGGTCCCTATAGCAATCAGCCCCAGCATTTT
TRBV5-6,TRBJ1-5,NA,NA,CASSLSSGRIRQPQHF,TGTGCCAGCAGCTTGTCGTCAGGGCGGATTCGTCAGCCCCAGCATTTT
TRBV4-2,TRBJ1-1,TRBD1,NA,CASSYRQGEAAEAFF,TGTGCCAGCAGCTACCGACAGGGAGAAGCGGCTGAAGCTTTCTTT
TRBV9,TRBJ1-2,NA,once,CASSVGGTGGYTF,TGTGCCAGCAGCGTAGGGGGGACGGGTGGCTACACCTTC
TRBV30,TRBJ2-7,NA,NA,CAWNRDVVYEQYF,TGTGCCTGGAACCGGGACGTAGTCTACGAGCAGTACTTC
TRBV3-1/TRBV3-2,TRBJ1-5,NA,NA,CASSPSLLPSNQPQHF,TGTGCCAGCAGCCCTAGCTTACTTCCGAGCAATCAGCCCCAGCATTTT
TRBV15,TRBJ1-1,TRBD1,NA,CATSRVGQGDTEAFF,TGTGCCACCAGCAGAGTAGGACAGGGGGACACTGAAGCTTTCTTT
TRBV5-1,TRBJ1-1,TRBD1,NA,CASSLYQGVNTEAFF,TGCGCCAGCAGCTTGTATCAGGGGGTGAACACTGAAGCTTTCTTT
TRBV29-1,TRBJ2-7,NA,NA,CSVGSNEQYF,TGCAGCGTTGGGAGTAACGAGCAGTACTTC
TRBV20-1,TRBJ2-1,NA,NA,CSARYINEQFF,TGCAGTGCTAGATACATCAATGAGCAGTTCTTC
TRBV9,TRBJ1-1,NA,NA,CASSVDLYNTEAFF,TGTGCCAGCAGCGTAGACCTGTATAACACTGAAGCTTTCTTT
TRBV10-3,TRBJ1-3,NA,NA,CAIGRSDSSGNTIYF,TGTGCCATCGGGCGCTCAGACAGCTCTGGAAACACCATATATTTT
TRBV28,TRBJ1-4,NA,few,CASSGTGGLGEKLFF,TGTGCCAGCAGCGGAACTGGGGGTTTAGGTGAAAAACTGTTTTTT
TRBV28,TRBJ2-2,NA,NA,CASARGAGELFF,TGTGCCAGTGCCAGGGGGGCCGGGGAGCTGTTTTTT
TRBV2,TRBJ2-7,NA,few,CASSELGPAGQYF,TGTGCCAGCAGTGAATTGGGTCCCGCGGGGCAGTACTTC
TRBV6-2/TRBV6-3,TRBJ2-1,TRBD1,NA,CASSYGTGLSYNEQFF,TGTGCCAGCAGTTACGGGACAGGGCTCTCCTACAATGAGCAGTTCTTC
TRBV19,TRBJ1-6,NA,NA,CASSLRDGGNSPLHF,TGTGCCAGTAGTTTACGGGACGGAGGGAATTCACCCCTCCACTTT
TRBV7-2,TRBJ1-4,NA,NA,CASSLVAGNNEKLFF,TGTGCCAGCAGCTTAGTGGCGGGGAATAATGAAAAACTGTTTTTT
TRBV28,TRBJ2-7,NA,once,CASSPGTGRHEQYF,TGTGCCAGCAGCCCAGGTACAGGGAGGCACGAGCAGTACTTC
TRBV29-1,TRBJ1-4,TRBD1,NA,CSVQTGGLEKLFF,TGCAGCGTGCAGACAGGGGGTTTAGAAAAACTGTTTTTT
TRBV7-8,TRBJ1-4,TRBD1,few,CASSPQGGGKLFF,TGTGCCAGCAGCCCCCAAGGGGGCGGAAAACTGTTTTTT
TRBV7-2,TRBJ1-2,NA,NA,CASSLNNF,TGTGCCAGCAGCTTAAACAACTTC
TRBV6-5,TRBJ1-1,NA,NA,CASSYSGHKVEAFF,TGTGCCAGCAGTTACTCGGGACATAAAGTTGAAGCTTTCTTT
TRBV6-5,TRBJ1-4,NA,few,CASSTSLRLNEKLFF,TGTGCCAGCAGTACCAGTCTAAGGCTTAATGAAAAACTGTTTTTT
TRBV7-7,TRBJ1-5,NA,NA,CASSTRGRTQPQHF,TGTGCTAGCAGCACCCGTGGGAGAACTCAGCCCCAGCATTTT